This is a list of T cell receptor beta chains from one sample in a study of CD8 T cells in Susac syndrome. TCRdb redid the calling of the immunoSEQ multiplex PCR reads with MiXCR, one entry per CDR3 protein. The table includes around 130,000 distinct CDR3 sequences, roughly 92% detected once. The sequenced sample consisted of CD4+ T cells from PBMCs. Receptors originate from a human donor in good health. The CDR3 runs from the conserved cysteine through the conserved F or W. The D gene is left open where the match is weak. Where a row states a size, it is once, few, many or the class of an expanded clone; other rows omit it.

abundance	d_gene	v_gene	j_gene	CDR3nt	CDR3aa
-	-	TRBV7-9	TRBJ2-7	TGTGCCAGCAGCCTCGGGACCACAACCGTCCACGAGCAGTACTTC	CASSLGTTTVHEQYF
-	TRBD1	TRBV28	TRBJ1-6	TGTGCCAGCATCCCAGGGGGCCGAGGTTCACCCCTCCACTTT	CASIPGGRGSPLHF
-	-	TRBV3-1	TRBJ1-3	TGTGCCAGCAGCCCCTCGACAGGAATCTCTGGAAACACCATATATTTT	CASSPSTGISGNTIYF
-	-	TRBV20-1	TRBJ2-7	TGCAGTGCTACGGGCCGGGGGCAGGGGATGGACGAGCAGTACTTC	CSATGRGQGMDEQYF
-	-	TRBV27	TRBJ2-2	TGTGCCAGCAGTAAGACCGGAAGCACCGGGGAGCTGTTTTTT	CASSKTGSTGELFF
-	TRBD1	TRBV28	TRBJ2-7	TGTGCCAGCACCGACGGGACAGGGGTCTACGAGCAGTACTTC	CASTDGTGVYEQYF
-	-	TRBV6-5	TRBJ2-7	TGTGCCAGCACCGCCGGAAGCGGCTCCTACGAGCAGTACTTC	CASTAGSGSYEQYF
-	TRBD2	TRBV5-1	TRBJ2-5	TGCGCCAGCAGCTGGGAGGGACTAGCGGGATTTCAATCCCAAGAGACCCAGTACTTC	CASSWEGLAGFQSQETQYF
few	TRBD2	TRBV6-2/TRBV6-3	TRBJ2-7	TGTGCCAGCAGTTTGACTAGCGGGCCCACCTACGAGCAGTACTTC	CASSLTSGPTYEQYF
-	-	TRBV20-1	TRBJ2-1	TGCAGTGCTAGGACAGACAATGAGCAGTTCTTC	CSARTDNEQFF
-	-	TRBV10-3	TRBJ2-7	TGTGCCATCAGTGACGTCTCCTACGAGCAGTACTTC	CAISDVSYEQYF
-	-	TRBV5-1	TRBJ2-5	TGCGCCAGCAGCAGGCGGGGTCGTGAAGAGACCCAGTACTTC	CASSRRGREETQYF
-	TRBD1	TRBV3-1	TRBJ2-7	TGTGCCAGCAGCCCATACAGGGGTTGGGAGCAGTACTTC	CASSPYRGWEQYF
-	-	TRBV19	TRBJ1-5	TGTGCCAGTAGTATCACGGGGAATCAGCCCCAGCATTTT	CASSITGNQPQHF
-	-	TRBV3-1	TRBJ2-7	TGTGCCAGCAGCCACCTCGGGACGGGGACCTACGAGCAGTACTTC	CASSHLGTGTYEQYF
-	TRBD2	TRBV3-1	TRBJ2-3	TGTGCCAGCAGCCAAGGGACTAGCGGCACAGATACGCAGTATTTT	CASSQGTSGTDTQYF
-	-	TRBV6-5	TRBJ2-5	TGTGCCAGTGAGGACTTTTCTGGGGTGAAGACCCAGTACTTC	CASEDFSGVKTQYF
-	-	TRBV30	TRBJ2-3	TGTGCCTGGAGTGTGGGGGGACCTTCAGATACGCAGTATTTT	CAWSVGGPSDTQYF
-	-	TRBV30	TRBJ1-5	TGTGCCTGGAGTGTCGACCGTGGGGGCGGATATAGCAATCAGCCCCAGCATTTT	CAWSVDRGGGYSNQPQHF
-	TRBD2	TRBV6-2/TRBV6-3	TRBJ2-7	TGTGCTATGCGGCCAGCGGGATCCGGCGAGCAGTACTTC	CAMRPAGSGEQYF
once	TRBD2	TRBV5-6	TRBJ2-5	TGTGCCAGCAGCCCAGGACTAGCGGGGTACCAAGAGACCCAGTACTTC	CASSPGLAGYQETQYF
-	-	TRBV9	TRBJ1-1	TGTGCCAGCAGCGTAGAGGGACACTCGAACACTGAAGTTTTCTTT	CASSVEGHSNTEVFF
-	-	TRBV14	TRBJ2-3	TGTGCCAGCAGCCAATCCGGGAGCGTCCATACGCAGTATTTT	CASSQSGSVHTQYF
-	-	TRBV7-2	TRBJ2-1	TGTGCCAGCAGCTTAGTTGGATTCCGGGGTGAGGATGAGCAGTTCTTC	CASSLVGFRGEDEQFF